This T cell receptor (beta chain) was recorded in a study of T cell responses to AZD1222 COVID-19 vaccine. Broader study findings: Spike as a whole was targeted by vaccine-associated CD4 TCRs, dominant at 160-218 and 743-854. The sample set comprised mostly white British donors with more females, and clonal diversity was possibly underestimated.

Second-dose groups at about 4 or about 12 weeks were pooled. Concerning this clone: Antigen unknown.

Sequencing was performed with immunoSEQ multiplex PCR; in TCRdb, only in-frame clones are kept and a portion is missing. The sample gives 20,000 to 25,000 clones, approximately 90% of which show up once; approximately 7.8% is in the top ten. This sequence originates from an adult who received the AZD1222 COVID-19 vaccine. The specimen was peripheral blood, collected 28 days after the second AZD1222 dose.

As DNA, the CDR3 is TGCGCCAGCAGCTTCTCGACAGGTCTTAATGAAAAACTGTTTTTT. Translation gives CASSFSTGLNEKLFF. This chain uses TRBV5-1 with TRBJ1-4, with a weak D call TRBD1 (6 bases). V lost 2 bases and J 4 bases, leaving 12 bases between the germline ends. CDR1 is SGHRS, CDR2 YFSETQ, per germline. CDR3 length: 15 amino acids.